Shown below are 26 T cell receptor beta chains from a single sample sequenced in a study of blood T cell repertoires in COVID-19. Profiled with immunoSEQ multiplex PCR; TCRdb holds only in-frame clones, not every one. The repertoire consists of roughly 280,000 clones, with approximately 91% occurring once and the leading ten covering 2% to 2.5%. The sample was peripheral blood. The receptors derive from a man aged 50-59 years with acute or convalescent COVID-19.

The rearrangement uses TRBV18 and TRBJ1-5; D gene uncertain. The germline V and J ends were trimmed by 4 bases and 3 bases, with 13 bases remaining between them. CDR1 and CDR2 from the germline V gene are KGHSH and LQKENI. There are 15 residues in the CDR3. The CDR3 spells CASSLTSLHNQPQHF. The CDR3 DNA reads as TGTGCCAGCTCACTGACAAGTCTCCACAATCAGCCCCAGCATTTT.

This sequence joins TRBV27 and TRBJ1-2; no clear D gene. This CDR3 has 16 residues. From germline, CDR1 is MNHEY and CDR2 SMNVEV (reference sequence). Trimming took 8 bases from V and 0 from J, leaving 19 bases between them. CDR3 coding DNA: TGTGCCAGCCGGAATACGCTCCGTGACTCTAACTATGGCTACACCTTC. It is translated as CASRNTLRDSNYGYTF.

The chain uses TRBV7-8 and TRBJ2-2; TRBD1 aligns across 9 bases. Germline CDR1 SGHVS, CDR2 FQNEAQ. Losses at the gene ends were 5 bases for V and 1 base for J; bases not matched to a gene: 5. This CDR3 comprises 16 residues. The CDR3 DNA sequence: TGTGCCAGCAGCGCCCGACAGGGGGGGAACACCGGGGAGCTGTTTTTT. This gives the protein CASSARQGGNTGELFF. The whole variable domain, remainder taken from reference TRBV7-8 and TRBJ2-2, is GAGVSQSPRYKVAKRGQDVALRCDPISGHVSLFWYQQALGQGPEFLTYFQNEAQLDKSGLPSDRFFAERPEGSVSTLKIQRTQQEDSAVYLCASSARQGGNTGELFFGEGSRLTVL.

The chain carries TRBV7-2 and TRBJ2-4; 7 bases agree with TRBD2. J lost 9 bases, V lost 3 bases, and 11 bases had no gene match. Germline V CDR1 and CDR2: SGHTA, FQGNSA. The CDR3 loop spans 15 amino acids. The CDR3, as DNA: TGTGCCAGCAGCTTTAGCGGACGGGGGGAAGCCATTCAGTACTTC. It yields the protein CASSFSGRGEAIQYF. The whole variable domain, filled in from reference TRBV7-2 and TRBJ2-4, reads GAGVSQSPSNKVTEKGKDVELRCDPISGHTALYWYRQSLGQGLEFLIYFQGNSAPDKSGLPSDRFSAERTGGSVSTLTIQRTQQEDSAVYLCASSFSGRGEAIQYFGAGTRLSVL.

This clone was found a few times. The CDR3 here is CASSEAGTGGTEAFF. The CDR3 DNA reads as TGTGCCAGCAGTGAAGCAGGGACAGGGGGCACTGAAGCTTTCTTT. The genes are TRBV6-1 and TRBJ1-1; 11 bases agree with TRBD1. Germline V gene sequence: CDR1 MNHNS, CDR2 SASEGT. This CDR3 comprises 15 residues. J gave up 4 bases and V 0 bases, and 1 base lay outside the gene matches.

The chain carries TRBV3-1 (or the pseudogene TRBV3-2) and TRBJ1-2; perhaps TRBD1 as D (5 bases). Trimming pared 4 bases from V and 5 bases from J, leaving 11 bases between. The CDR3 contains 13 residues. CDR1 and CDR2 from the germline V gene are LGHDT and YNNKEL (reference sequence). The DNA of the CDR3 is TGTGCCAGCAGCCGGGGCACTGCATATGGCTACACCTTC. Its protein is CASSRGTAYGYTF.

For this clone: A junction end diverges from the germline sequence, so it may reflect a read error. V usage is TRBV30 and J usage is TRBJ1-5; the D gene is possibly TRBD1 (5 bases). Germline-derived CDR1 and CDR2 are GTSNPN and SVGIG (reference sequence). The CDR3 spans 15 residues. The DNA for the CDR3 is TGTGCCTGGAGTCAAGGCGGGACTGGGAATCGGCCCCAGCATTTT. This sequence encodes CAWSQGGTGNRPQHF.

This chain uses TRBV11-1 with TRBJ1-1, with 7 nucleotides matching TRBD1. This CDR3 has 13 residues. The germline CDR1 and CDR2 sequences are SGHAT and FQDESV (reference sequence). V shed 3 bases and J 7 bases; nucleotides not matched to a gene: 5. CDR3 DNA sequence: TGTGCCAGCAGCTTTTCGACAGGGCGTGAAGCTTTCTTT. This encodes CASSFSTGREAFF.

The chain carries TRBV19 and TRBJ1-2; D gene uncertain. The V end lost 4 bases, the J end lost 7 bases, and 10 bases lay between the germline ends. The CDR3 runs 12 residues. Germline assignment: CDR1 LNHDA and CDR2 SQIVND (reference sequence). CDR3 in DNA: TGTGCCAGTAGTACGAACTATGGTGGCTACACCTTC. It is translated as CASSTNYGGYTF.

The V call is TRBV13, the J call TRBJ1-4; TRBD1 might be the D (6 bases). Germline V gene lookup returns CDR1 PRHDT and CDR2 FYEKMQ (reference sequence). V was trimmed by 5 bases and J by 0 bases, leaving 16 bases between them. The CDR3 spans 17 residues. The CDR3 DNA follows: TGTGCCAGCAGCCTAGCTCAGGGGATACCAACTAATGAAAAACTGTTTTTT. Protein sequence: CASSLAQGIPTNEKLFF.

The rearrangement joins TRBV24-1 to TRBJ2-7; 8 bases fit TRBD1. Germline assignment: CDR1 KGHDR and CDR2 SFDVKD. The CDR3 totals 13 residues. V gave up 5 bases and J gave up 2 bases; unmatched junction bases: 1. DNA of the CDR3: TGTGCCACCAGTGTGGACAGGGCCTACGAGCAGTACTTC. It encodes CATSVDRAYEQYF.

The chain recombines TRBV5-1 with TRBJ2-5, with TRBD1 identical over 11 bases. The CDR3 spans 15 residues. With 0 bases clipped from V and 5 bases from J, the junction kept 3 bases outside the gene matches. Per germline, CDR1 SGHRS and CDR2 YFSETQ. The CDR3 DNA sequence: TGCGCCAGCAGCTTGGAAGGGACAGGGGGGGAGACCCAGTACTTC. This gives the protein CASSLEGTGGETQYF.

CDR3 in amino acids: CASSQDWERGTEAFF. The CDR3 region has the DNA TGTGCCAGCAGCCAAGATTGGGAGCGGGGAACTGAAGCTTTCTTT. This chain uses TRBV4-2 with TRBJ1-1; D unresolved. The V gene lost 0 bases and the J gene lost 5 bases, with 13 bases spanning the gap. CDR1 LGHNA and CDR2 YNFKEQ come from the germline V gene. The CDR3 runs 15 residues.

The chain employs TRBV5-1 and TRBJ2-1, with a weak D call TRBD2 (6 bases). This CDR3 spans 15 amino acids. V was trimmed by 4 bases and J by 8 bases, leaving 19 bases between them. In germline, CDR1 is SGHRS, CDR2 YFSETQ. The CDR3 sequence is CASSPGQGGFDEQFF. CDR3 coding DNA: TGCGCCAGCAGCCCCGGGCAGGGAGGCTTCGATGAGCAGTTCTTC.

The rearrangement uses TRBV18 and TRBJ2-7; 9 bases match TRBD1. Germline CDR1 reads KGHSH; CDR2 reads LQKENI. V lost 4 bases and J lost 7; bases outside the gene matches: 11. There are 15 residues in the CDR3. As DNA, the CDR3 is TGTGCCAGCTCACTCGGCCGGGACAGGGTGGGAGAGCAGTACTTC. Translation gives CASSLGRDRVGEQYF. Full variable domain (missing parts from reference TRBV18 and TRBJ2-7): NAGVMQNPRHLVRRRGQEARLRCSPMKGHSHVYWYRQLPEEGLKFMVYLQKENIIDESGMPKERFSAEFPKEGPSILRIQQVVRGDSAAYFCASSLGRDRVGEQYFGPGTRLTVT.

This clone was observed at least ten times. CDR3 nucleotide sequence: TGTGCCAGCAGTGTGAGACTAGCAAGGGTCGGGGAGCTGTTTTTT. Protein sequence: CASSVRLARVGELFF. The V gene is TRBV2, the J gene TRBJ2-2; 7 bases map to TRBD2. V was pared by 4 bases and J by 7 bases, with 9 bases of the junction left unmatched. CDR1 and CDR2 (germline): SNHLY, FYNNEI. There are 15 residues in the CDR3.

This chain joins TRBV9 and TRBJ1-1, with 8 bases identical to TRBD1. Germline CDR1 is SGDLS and CDR2 is YYNGEE. This CDR3 has 14 residues. The junction had 4 bases not matched to a gene; V was cut back by 0 bases and J by 6 bases. CDR3 coding DNA: TGTGCCAGCAGCGTAGAACCAGGGGGCCCTGAAGCTTTCTTT. Translated, it gives CASSVEPGGPEAFF.

This sequence joins TRBV5-8 and TRBJ2-1; the D gene is possibly TRBD2 (5 bases). Germline V CDR1 and CDR2: SGHTS, YDEGEE. The length of the CDR3 is 14 residues. Trimming pared 6 bases from V and 9 bases from J, leaving 19 bases between. The CDR3 nucleotides read TGTGCCAGCATCACTCGTGCCCGGGGTGCTGAGCAGTTCTTC. Translation: CASITRARGAEQFF. Combining the CDR3 with reference TRBV5-8 and TRBJ2-1 gives the whole variable domain EAGVTQSPTHLIKTRGQQATLRCSPISGHTSVYWYQQALGLGLQFLLWYDEGEERNRGNFPPRFSGRQFPNYSSELNVNALELEDSALYLCASITRARGAEQFFGPGTRLTVL.

The rearrangement links TRBV6-5 to TRBJ1-3; the D gene is possibly TRBD1 (6 bases). CDR3 size: 14 residues. V dropped 6 bases and J dropped 4 bases, with 13 bases sitting between them. The germline V gene encodes CDR1 MNHEY and CDR2 SVGAGI. DNA of the CDR3: TGTGCCAGCAGCGTTGGACAGCCGGGAAACACCATATATTTT. Translating gives CASSVGQPGNTIYF.

The rearrangement joins TRBV6-2 or TRBV6-3 to TRBJ2-3; TRBD2 aligns across 12 bases. The CDR3 consists of 16 residues. The ends lost 5 bases at V and 7 bases at J; junction bases unmatched: 10. CDR1 is MNHEY, CDR2 SVGEGT, per germline. The CDR3 DNA is TGTGCCAGCAGTCCCCGACTAGCGGGGGACTTAAATACGCAGTATTTT. Protein product: CASSPRLAGDLNTQYF.

J is TRBJ1-4 and V is TRBV2; the match to TRBD1 covers 8 bases. Trimming cost V 4 bases and J 11 bases; bases outside gene matches: 12. Germline CDR1 reads SNHLY; CDR2 reads FYNNEI. This CDR3 comprises 15 residues. CDR3 amino acids: CASSALGQGARKLFF. CDR3 coding DNA: TGTGCCAGCAGTGCTCTGGGGCAGGGGGCCAGGAAACTGTTTTTT.

The genes are TRBV15 and TRBJ1-1; possible D gene TRBD1, 5 bases. CDR3 length: 13 amino acids. V lost 0 bases to trimming and J lost 7 bases, with 9 bases between them. Germline V gene sequence: CDR1 LNHNV, CDR2 YYDKDF (reference sequence). Written as DNA, the CDR3 is TGTGCCACCAGCAGAGATTTGCAGGGTGAAGCTTTCTTT. Translation gives CATSRDLQGEAFF.

A single count supports this clone. The rearrangement uses TRBV5-4 and TRBJ1-2, with TRBD1 identical over 7 bases. This CDR3 region has 15 residues. V shed 4 bases and J 7 bases; nucleotides not matched to a gene: 13. Germline lookup yields CDR1 SGHNT and CDR2 YYREEE (reference sequence). As DNA, the CDR3 is TGTGCCAGCAGCCCGGGGACAGACCCTTTTTTTGGCTACACCTTC. It specifies CASSPGTDPFFGYTF.

The chain combines TRBV11-2 with TRBJ1-5; D not resolved. CDR1 and CDR2 from the germline V gene are SGHAT and FQNNGV. Trimming pared 0 bases from V and 9 bases from J, leaving 9 bases between. This CDR3 has 13 amino acids. The CDR3 DNA is TGTGCCAGCAGCTTAGACCCGGTCGGGCCCCAGCATTTT. Translated, it gives CASSLDPVGPQHF.

The chain uses TRBV11-2 and TRBJ1-5; D is undetermined. CDR1 and CDR2 (germline): SGHAT, FQNNGV. V was trimmed by 4 bases and J by 4 bases, leaving 8 bases between them. This CDR3 comprises 13 residues. CDR3 protein: CASSYTGNQPQHF. The CDR3 DNA follows: TGTGCCAGCAGCTACACGGGTAATCAGCCCCAGCATTTT.

The chain combines TRBV18 with TRBJ1-1, with D perhaps matching TRBD1 (6 bases). Trimming shortened V by 3 bases and J by 7 bases, and 18 bases separated the two germline ends. Looked up from germline, CDR1 is KGHSH and CDR2 is LQKENI. The length of the CDR3 is 15 residues. The DNA for the CDR3 is TGTGCCAGCTCACCGGGGGCCCAGGGCAAACTTGAAGCTTTCTTT. This sequence encodes CASSPGAQGKLEAFF.